This is a list of T cell receptor beta chains from one sample in a study of T cell changes during pregnancy in multiple sclerosis. Sequencing was performed with immunoSEQ multiplex PCR; in TCRdb, only in-frame clones are kept and a portion is missing. The sample shows tens of thousands of clones, around 94% of them seen only once. The material was peripheral blood, obtained in the third trimester of pregnancy. The receptors here all came from a female donor with multiple sclerosis, enrolled in a pregnancy study. The CDR3 runs from the conserved cysteine through the conserved F or W. A D gene is named only where the DNA matches it firmly. Some rows have no size entry. The others give once, few or many, or a class for an expanded clone.

.,TRBJ1-4,TRBV18,.,CASSPEGTMDEKLFF,TGTGCCAGCTCACCAGAGGGCACGATGGATGAAAAACTGTTTTTT
.,TRBJ2-1,TRBV4-1,.,CASSQGLRRRATYNEQFF,TGCGCCAGCAGCCAAGGGTTGCGGAGGAGGGCAACCTACAATGAGCAGTTCTTC
.,TRBJ2-6,TRBV30,.,CACLGGEASGANVLTF,TGTGCCTGCCTCGGTGGGGAGGCCTCTGGGGCCAACGTCCTGACTTTC
.,TRBJ2-2,TRBV28,TRBD1,CASSSPGQDTGELFF,TGTGCCAGCAGTTCGCCCGGACAGGACACTGGGGAGCTGTTTTTT
.,TRBJ1-5,TRBV6-6,.,CASSYSKGVQPQHF,TGTGCCAGCAGTTACTCGAAGGGGGTCCAGCCCCAGCATTTT
.,TRBJ2-3,TRBV7-6,TRBD2,CASSLGTSGSSPNTQYF,TGTGCCAGCAGCCTCGGGACTAGCGGGAGTAGTCCTAATACGCAGTATTTT
.,TRBJ2-7,TRBV15,TRBD1,CATSRVVGTGAGEQYF,TGTGCCACCAGCAGAGTGGTGGGGACAGGTGCCGGGGAGCAGTACTTC
.,TRBJ2-5,TRBV29-1,.,CSVERGGETQYF,TGCAGCGTTGAAAGGGGAGGAGAGACCCAGTACTTC
once,TRBJ2-3,TRBV7-9,TRBD2,CASSPTRLAGSTDTQYF,TGTGCCAGCAGCCCAACGCGACTAGCGGGTTCCACAGATACGCAGTATTTT
.,TRBJ1-1,TRBV23-1,TRBD1,CARPHHLCGNRGNTEAFF,TGCGCCAGACCTCACCACCTTTGTGGGAACAGGGGAAACACTGAAGCTTTCTTT
.,TRBJ1-2,TRBV19,.,CASSQGMGYTF,TGTGCCAGTAGCCAGGGGATGGGCTACACCTTC
once,TRBJ2-3,TRBV19,TRBD2,CASSPRTSGRADTQYF,TGTGCCAGTAGTCCCCGGACTAGCGGGAGGGCAGATACGCAGTATTTT
.,TRBJ2-2,TRBV7-8,.,CASSLVSGLKNTGELFF,TGTGCCAGCAGCTTAGTGTCGGGACTCAAGAACACCGGGGAGCTGTTTTTT
.,TRBJ2-6,TRBV13,TRBD1,CASSSGQGATNVLTF,TGTGCCAGCAGCTCTGGACAGGGGGCAACCAACGTCCTGACTTTC
.,TRBJ2-5,TRBV9,TRBD2,CASSVSGTSIETQYF,TGTGCCAGCAGCGTGTCCGGGACTAGCATAGAGACCCAGTACTTC
once,TRBJ1-4,TRBV5-4,TRBD1,CASSLGVLQGVGEKLFF,TGTGCCAGCAGCTTGGGGGTTCTACAGGGGGTTGGTGAAAAACTGTTTTTT
.,TRBJ2-5,TRBV11-2,TRBD2,CASSPSGGQETQYF,TGTGCCAGCAGCCCTTCGGGGGGACAAGAGACCCAGTACTTC
.,TRBJ2-1,TRBV10-2,.,CASTPQSAVYEQFF,TGCGCCAGCACGCCCCAGTCGGCGGTCTATGAGCAGTTCTTC
.,TRBJ1-5,TRBV10-3,.,CAISESGAANQPQHF,TGTGCCATCAGTGAGTCGGGGGCGGCCAATCAGCCCCAGCATTTT
.,TRBJ2-5,TRBV2,.,CASSRVRGAGETQYF,TGTGCCAGCAGTCGTGTACGGGGAGCTGGAGAGACCCAGTACTTC
.,TRBJ2-7,TRBV7-6,.,CASSLGPGYEQYF,TGTGCCAGCAGCTTAGGTCCGGGGTACGAGCAGTACTTC
.,TRBJ1-4,TRBV5-1,TRBD1,CASSLGQGPWEKLFF,TGCGCCAGCAGCTTGGGACAGGGGCCGTGGGAAAAACTGTTTTTT
.,TRBJ2-1,TRBV18,TRBD2,CASSPASGRAHNEQFF,TGTGCCAGCTCACCCGCTAGCGGGAGGGCCCACAATGAGCAGTTCTTC
.,TRBJ2-7,TRBV13,TRBD2,CASSSTALGLAGEQYF,TGTGCCAGCAGCTCAACGGCCCTCGGACTAGCTGGTGAGCAGTACTTC
once,TRBJ1-1,TRBV2,TRBD1,CASSVGQGRTEAFF,TGTGCCAGCAGCGTTGGACAGGGGCGGACTGAAGCTTTCTTT
.,TRBJ2-1,TRBV11-1,TRBD2,CASSWGLAGGSYNEQFF,TGTGCCAGCAGCTGGGGACTAGCGGGAGGCTCCTACAATGAGCAGTTCTTC
.,TRBJ1-2,TRBV5-4,.,CASSLPTGLDGYTF,TGTGCCAGCAGCTTGCCAACAGGGCTAGACGGCTACACCTTC
.,TRBJ2-2,TRBV5-4,.,CASGIQGTGELFF,TGTGCCAGCGGAATACAGGGCACCGGGGAGCTGTTTTTT
.,TRBJ2-7,TRBV7-8,TRBD1,CASSLTGGSEQYF,TGTGCCAGCAGCTTGACAGGGGGGAGCGAGCAGTACTTC
once,TRBJ1-5,TRBV10-2,.,CASSEYVSAGDQPQHF,TGCGCCAGCAGTGAGTACGTCTCGGCAGGGGATCAGCCCCAGCATTTT
.,TRBJ2-1,TRBV18,.,CASSPSLSSYNEQFF,TGTGCCAGCTCACCTAGCTTGAGCTCCTACAATGAGCAGTTCTTC
.,TRBJ2-1,TRBV7-3,.,CASSLSSGNEQFF,TGTGCCAGCAGCTTAAGCTCGGGGAATGAGCAGTTCTTC
.,TRBJ2-1,TRBV11-2,TRBD1,CASSPFKGDRGYNEQFF,TGTGCCAGCAGCCCCTTTAAAGGGGACAGGGGATACAATGAGCAGTTCTTC
.,TRBJ1-3,TRBV5-4,.,CASRTEPQDISGNTIYF,TGTGCCAGCAGAACAGAACCGCAGGACATATCTGGAAACACCATATATTTT
few,TRBJ1-4,TRBV27,.,CASSSIRHFLLFF,TGTGCCAGCAGTTCGATCCGACACTTCCTACTGTTTTTT
.,TRBJ2-7,TRBV11-3,TRBD1,CASSLDTKSDGQTGACEQYF,TGTGCCAGCAGCTTAGATACGAAATCTGACGGCCAAACAGGGGCGTGCGAGCAGTACTTC
.,TRBJ1-1,TRBV19,.,CASGPMGGATEAFF,TGTGCCAGTGGCCCCATGGGGGGTGCCACTGAAGCTTTCTTT
.,TRBJ2-7,TRBV28,.,CASSLFPVVYEQYF,TGTGCCAGCAGTTTATTCCCGGTGGTTTACGAGCAGTACTTC
.,TRBJ2-2,TRBV18,.,CASSPIQERTGELFF,TGTGCCAGCTCACCGATACAGGAGCGTACCGGGGAGCTGTTTTTT
.,TRBJ2-1,TRBV7-9,TRBD2,CASNLGGRGSNEQFF,TGTGCCAGCAACTTAGGCGGGAGAGGGTCCAATGAGCAGTTCTTC
.,TRBJ2-3,TRBV13,.,CASSSGLSGDTQYF,TGTGCCAGCAGCTCGGGACTGTCCGGAGATACGCAGTATTTT
.,TRBJ2-3,TRBV2,TRBD2,CASSSGTREQYF,TGTGCCAGCAGCTCCGGGACTAGGGAGCAGTATTTT
.,TRBJ2-7,TRBV30,TRBD2,CASSRGTSGTIRKEQYF,TGTGCCTCCTCCCGTGGGACTAGCGGGACTATCAGGAAGGAGCAGTACTTC
.,TRBJ2-7,TRBV5-6,TRBD2,CASSLTSGFSYEQYF,TGTGCCAGCAGCTTGACTAGCGGGTTCTCCTACGAGCAGTACTTC
.,TRBJ2-5,TRBV6-1,.,CASSLRGETQYF,TGTGCCAGCAGCCTTAGAGGGGAGACCCAGTACTTC
once,TRBJ2-3,TRBV7-2,.,CASSQGAGGPLTDTQYF,TGTGCCAGCAGCCAGGGGGCGGGAGGGCCCCTCACAGATACGCAGTATTTT
.,TRBJ1-4,TRBV5-5,TRBD1,CASSREPTSTGGGTNEKLFF,TGTGCCAGCAGCCGCGAACCGACCTCGACAGGGGGAGGAACTAATGAAAAACTGTTTTTT
.,TRBJ2-7,TRBV25-1,TRBD1,CASSPNRGYAEQYF,TGTGCCAGCAGTCCGAACAGGGGCTATGCCGAGCAGTACTTC
.,TRBJ1-1,TRBV27,.,CASGFAGYGTEAFF,TGTGCCAGTGGGTTTGCAGGCTATGGCACTGAAGCTTTCTTT
.,TRBJ1-1,TRBV7-9,TRBD1,CASSLVGGTGIYKRTEAFF,TGTGCCAGCAGCTTAGTAGGTGGGACAGGGATATATAAGCGGACTGAAGCTTTCTTT
few,TRBJ2-5,TRBV14,.,CASSQGTGMATQYF,TGTGCCAGCAGCCAAGGGACGGGAATGGCGACCCAGTACTTC
.,TRBJ2-4,TRBV27,TRBD1,CASSPTGPKNIQYF,TGTGCCAGCAGCCCGACAGGGCCCAAAAACATTCAGTACTTC
.,TRBJ2-2,TRBV2,.,CASTLEGQTGELFF,TGTGCCAGCACCTTAGAAGGACAGACCGGGGAGCTGTTTTTT
.,TRBJ2-2,TRBV9,.,CASSLLYTGELFF,TGTGCCAGCAGCCTTCTGTACACCGGGGAGCTGTTTTTT
.,TRBJ2-1,TRBV9,TRBD2,CASSVGLASQGYNEQFF,TGTGCCAGCAGCGTAGGACTAGCCTCCCAAGGCTACAATGAGCAGTTCTTC
.,TRBJ2-1,TRBV30,.,CAWERTDEQFF,TGTGCCTGGGAAAGGACAGACGAGCAGTTCTTC
.,TRBJ1-1,TRBV28,TRBD1,CASSLARGPTEAFF,TGTGCCAGCAGTTTGGCCAGGGGGCCTACTGAAGCTTTCTTT
.,TRBJ2-7,TRBV7-6,TRBD1,CASSPRTGSYEQYF,TGTGCCAGCAGCCCCCGGACAGGCTCCTACGAGCAGTACTTC
.,TRBJ2-3,TRBV15,TRBD2,CATSREGGRSTDTQYF,TGTGCCACCAGCAGAGAAGGCGGGAGGAGCACAGATACGCAGTATTTT